This entry describes one TCR beta chain. The data were obtained in a study of OX40 agonist ivuxolimab in advanced cancers. Assay used: immunoSEQ multiplex PCR; TCRdb lists only in-frame clones, some missing. Of about 17,000 clones detected, around 86% appear once; the ten largest clones hold around an eighth. The CDR3 has 16 residues. V gave up 4 bases and J gave up 1 base, with 14 bases separating them. The germline gives CDR1 SGDLS, CDR2 YYNGEE. This rearrangement joins TRBV9 to TRBJ1-4, with a possible D match to TRBD1 (5 bases). This receptor was identified in an adult with an advanced solid tumor such as melanoma, head and neck, liver or kidney cancer. Sequencing was performed on CD4+ or CD8+ T cells sorted from blood, taken in a trial of the OX40 agonist ivuxolimab. The CDR3: CASSPGRGGTNEKLFF. CDR3 in DNA: TGTGCCAGCAGCCCGGGAAGGGGTGGAACTAATGAAAAACTGTTTTTT.